This record covers a single TCR beta chain. Antigen unknown. With a J-beta primer mix and a sample-barcoded 5' primer, a second PCR ran about 7 to 12 cycles. TCRdb independently ran MiXCR on the 5' RACE reads; one entry per CDR3 protein. The sample gives about 970,000 distinct CDR3 sequences, 51% of which show up once; about 21% is in the top ten. This sample stems from a study of blood T cells in healthy people across ages. Findings of the study overall: Versus aged donors, long-lived donors had higher diversity and more naive CD4+ cells.

Germline V gene data show CDR1 as DFQATT and CDR2 as SNEGSKA (reference sequence). The CDR3 is 13 residues long. Trimming took 1 base from V and 9 from J, leaving 13 bases between them. The study drew donors from healthy Caucasian individuals in Russia aged about 6 to 90. Drawn from each donor were roughly 10 milliliters of peripheral blood. The J gene is TRBJ2-1, the V gene TRBV20-1; perhaps TRBD2 as D (5 bases). The source material was blood. This receptor was identified in a woman aged 55-70 years in good health. The CDR3 coding sequence is TGCAGTGCTAGAGGAGGACTTGAGGGTGAGCAGTTCTTC. Protein product: CSARGGLEGEQFF.